This T cell receptor beta chain was sequenced during a study of PD-1 blockade in classical Hodgkin lymphoma. Method: immunoSEQ multiplex PCR; TCRdb's copy keeps in-frame clones and lacks some. In the table there are 30,000 to 40,000 clones, 92% of which are singletons. Time point defined: cycle 4 day 1 (C4D1), after 6 weeks of nivolumab. All trial patients relapsed after autologous stem cell transplantation. It was by magnetic negative selection that CD4+ T cells were purified from thawed PBMCs. Of note for this clone: Its antigen remains unknown.

Study-wide results and limits: Baseline diversity was lower in partial responders and progressors than complete responders. TCR diversity rose significantly by C4D1 in CD4+ but not CD8+ cells. Still unresolved is the cause of the repertoire differences, which may be disease activity or prior therapy.

V dropped 6 bases and J dropped 8; count of bases not matched to a gene: 5. Per germline, CDR1 MNHNS and CDR2 SASEGT. The CDR3 sequence is 13 residues long. Sequences were derived from CD4+ T cells from blood, sampled before the fourth cycle of nivolumab. V and J are TRBV6-1 and TRBJ1-3; 9 bases map to TRBD1. This clonotype originated in a human donor with classical Hodgkin lymphoma. CDR3 amino acids: CASRDRGTDTIYF. CDR3 DNA sequence: TGTGCCAGCAGGGACAGGGGCACTGACACCATATATTTT.